This entry is about one T cell receptor beta chain. What it recognizes is unknown. Naive CD8 populations comprised CD45RO-negative cells positively selected for CCR7, excluding terminally differentiated effector memory CD45RA+ cells. The CDR3 has 12 amino acids. The V gene end was trimmed by 7 bases and the J gene end by 7 bases; junction bases not matched to a gene: 6. CDR1 and CDR2 from the germline V gene are MNHEY and SVGAGI. The sample originates from a study of shared clonotypes between healthy human individuals. The study's findings and limits: The four-donor shared clonotypes exceeded non-shared clonotypes in generation probability, with non-shared ones scoring lower.

Clones were sequenced by immunoSEQ multiplex PCR, and TCRdb holds only the in-frame ones, with some missing. Of a few million clones in the sample, about 93% were seen once. The sequence was collected from a man between 18 and 29 years old in good health. Some clones in this sample may be carry-over from other donors' samples. The sample taken for sequencing was naive CD8+ T cells from PBMCs. The V call is TRBV6-5, the J call TRBJ2-7, with TRBD2 matching 8 bases. The CDR3: CASTAGEGEQYF. For the CDR3, the DNA is TGTGCCAGCACAGCGGGAGAAGGGGAGCAGTACTTC.